This is a list of T cell receptor beta chains from one sample in a study of technical replicates of blood from a handful of donors. TCRdb keeps only in-frame clones here, not all; method: immunoSEQ multiplex PCR. The sample shows fewer than 95,000 clones, about 91% of them seen only once. Material for sequencing was T cells isolated from PBMCs. Receptor source: a human donor in good health. Each CDR3 is given with its conserved first and last residue. Fields, in order: clone size, V gene, D gene, J gene, CDR3 protein, CDR3 DNA. D genes are given only for firm matches. Clone sizes are given selectively: once, few, many, or a class where the clone is expanded.

size: once; V: TRBV27; D: .; J: TRBJ2-2; CDR3: CASSYGQNTGELFF; DNA: TGTGCCAGCAGTTACGGACAGAACACCGGGGAGCTGTTTTTT
size: .; V: TRBV7-3; D: TRBD2; J: TRBJ2-3; CDR3: CASSLKAGAADTQYF; DNA: TGTGCCAGCAGCTTAAAAGCGGGGGCTGCGGATACGCAGTATTTT
size: .; V: TRBV28; D: TRBD2; J: TRBJ2-7; CDR3: CASSLSGLATYEQYF; DNA: TGTGCCAGCAGTTTATCGGGACTAGCGACCTACGAGCAGTACTTC
size: .; V: TRBV6-1; D: TRBD2; J: TRBJ2-7; CDR3: CASSELWGGSYEQYF; DNA: TGTGCCAGCAGTGAACTCTGGGGGGGCTCCTACGAGCAGTACTTC
size: .; V: TRBV30; D: .; J: TRBJ1-5; CDR3: CAWGGEGNQPQHF; DNA: TGTGCCTGGGGGGGCGAGGGGAATCAGCCCCAGCATTTT
size: once; V: TRBV7-9; D: .; J: TRBJ1-5; CDR3: CASSLELAGVQPQHF; DNA: TGTGCCAGCAGCTTAGAATTGGCAGGGGTTCAGCCCCAGCATTTT
size: .; V: TRBV30; D: .; J: TRBJ2-7; CDR3: CAWKRSYEQYF; DNA: TGTGCCTGGAAGCGCTCCTACGAGCAGTACTTC
size: .; V: TRBV7-3; D: TRBD1; J: TRBJ1-1; CDR3: CASSPATGSTEAFF; DNA: TGTGCCAGCAGCCCCGCGACAGGGTCCACTGAAGCTTTCTTT
size: .; V: TRBV30; D: .; J: TRBJ2-2; CDR3: CAWSVIVESGELFF; DNA: TGTGCCTGGAGTGTAATCGTTGAGTCCGGGGAGCTGTTTTTT
size: .; V: TRBV5-1; D: .; J: TRBJ2-7; CDR3: CASSLVSDYEQYF; DNA: TGCGCCAGCAGCTTGGTGTCAGACTACGAGCAGTACTTC
size: .; V: TRBV27; D: TRBD1; J: TRBJ2-1; CDR3: CASSFYRTGTLNEQFF; DNA: TGTGCCAGCAGTTTCTACCGGACAGGGACCCTCAATGAGCAGTTCTTC
size: .; V: TRBV6-5; D: TRBD1; J: TRBJ2-1; CDR3: CASSYYGQGANEQFF; DNA: TGTGCCAGCAGTTACTACGGACAGGGGGCGAATGAGCAGTTCTTC